This T cell receptor (beta chain) was retrieved from a study of blood T cell repertoires in COVID-19. Study overall: In each case, the material was cDNA or gDNA derived from T cells, B-cell-depleted T cells, or PBMCs.

Per the authors' pipeline: Quantification of nucleated cells was approximated via reference gene primer amplification. Measured with immunoSEQ multiplex PCR; TCRdb has only the in-frame clones, and not every one. For V, J and clone size, that table is used; D and trimming come from the DNA. The table has 30,000 to 40,000 clones, about 76% seen once; the top ten hold over 9.5%. With 3 bases removed from V and 6 bases from J, the gap between germline ends came to 6 bases. CDR3 length: 11 amino acids. Patients of the Seattle cohort, enrolled during active infection, were followed longitudinally. The specimen was peripheral blood. This chain connects TRBV12-3 or TRBV12-4 to TRBJ2-7; D is unresolved. This receptor was taken from a man aged 70 or older with COVID-19, enrolled during active disease. Here the CDR3 reads CASSFFGEQYF. The DNA of the CDR3 is TGTGCCAGCAGTTTTTTCGGCGAGCAGTACTTC.